This T cell receptor (beta chain) derives from a study of blood T cell repertoires in COVID-19. Study-wide context: PBMCs, B-cell-depleted T cells, or T cells were the source of the cDNA or gDNA that made up the material.

Sequencing was performed with immunoSEQ multiplex PCR; in TCRdb, only in-frame clones are kept and a portion is missing. The sample lists 300,000 to 400,000 clones; approximately 90% were seen once. Germline V gene lookup returns CDR1 LNHDA and CDR2 SQIVND (reference sequence). The CDR3 runs 14 residues. The V gene lost 3 bases and the J gene lost 4 bases, with 9 bases spanning the gap. The chain combines TRBV19 with TRBJ2-2; D remains ambiguous. The TCR originated in a woman aged 30 to 39 with acute COVID-19. The sequenced sample was PBMCs or T cells enriched from blood (not recorded which). The CDR3 sequence is CASSIVAGTGELFF. In nucleotides, the CDR3 is TGTGCCAGTAGTATTGTCGCAGGCACCGGGGAGCTGTTTTTT.